These 20 T cell receptor beta chains were all obtained from the same sample, sequenced in a study of cytotoxic CD8 clonotypes in ibrutinib-treated CLL. Sequenced by immunoSEQ multiplex PCR; TCRdb stores in-frame clones only, minus some. The data show about 140,000 clones, with around 90% seen just once and about 10% held by the top ten. Here the sequenced sample was PBMCs, taken after 12 months of ibrutinib treatment. The receptor set was obtained from a human donor with chronic lymphocytic leukemia.

The chain is built from TRBV6-5 and TRBJ2-2; D unclear. The V end was cut by 7 bases, the J end by 5 bases, with 5 bases between. Germline V gene data show CDR1 as MNHEY and CDR2 as SVGAGI. The CDR3 sequence is 11 residues long. CDR3 sequence: CASILTGELFF. The CDR3 DNA sequence: TGTGCCAGCATCCTAACCGGGGAGCTGTTTTTT.

This rearrangement joins TRBV5-4 to TRBJ1-1; D not certain. In germline, CDR1 is SGHNT, CDR2 YYREEE (reference sequence). This CDR3 comprises 13 residues. Trimming shortened V by 4 bases and J by 1 base, and 8 bases separated the two germline ends. DNA for the CDR3: TGTGCCAGCAGCCTAGGACGGAACACTGAAGCTTTCTTT. Its translation: CASSLGRNTEAFF.

This rearrangement joins TRBV7-2 to TRBJ2-7, with 8 bases lining up with TRBD2. Germline V gives CDR1 SGHTA, CDR2 FQGNSA. J was trimmed by 0 bases and V by 3 bases; bases with no gene match: 10. CDR3 length: 17 residues. CDR3 protein: CASSFLRSGSYSYEQYF. DNA for the CDR3: TGTGCCAGCAGCTTCCTCAGGAGCGGGAGTTACTCCTACGAGCAGTACTTC.

This clone has a single count. The chain combines TRBV27 with TRBJ2-3, with a possible D match to TRBD2 (7 bases). Germline CDR1 reads MNHEY; CDR2 reads SMNVEV (reference sequence). V lost 9 bases and J 4 bases, leaving 20 bases between the germline ends. This CDR3 has 15 amino acids. The CDR3 sequence is CASKPGGHPADTQYF. The DNA for the CDR3 is TGTGCCAGTAAGCCGGGGGGACACCCGGCAGATACGCAGTATTTT.

The chain links TRBV2 to TRBJ2-1, with TRBD1 identical over 9 bases. There are 16 residues in the CDR3. V shed 8 bases, J shed 7 bases, and the junction held 15 bases outside the gene matches. Germline lookup yields CDR1 SNHLY and CDR2 FYNNEI. This CDR3 is CASEGSRTGVGNEQFF. The CDR3 coding sequence is TGTGCCAGCGAAGGGTCTCGGACAGGGGTTGGGAATGAGCAGTTCTTC.

The chain uses TRBV7-9 and TRBJ2-3; D perhaps matches TRBD2 (5 bases). This CDR3 contains 17 residues. Deletions cut 3 bases from V and 4 bases from J, with 20 bases between. Germline CDR1 is SEHNR and CDR2 is FQNEAQ (reference sequence). CDR3 protein: CASSLGAAGKKADTQYF. For the CDR3, the DNA is TGTGCCAGCAGCTTGGGCGCGGCGGGTAAAAAGGCAGATACGCAGTATTTT.

The chain couples TRBV28 to TRBJ1-4, with D possibly matching TRBD1 (6 bases). V lost 6 bases to trimming and J lost 8 bases, with 16 bases between them. Germline CDR1 and CDR2: MDHEN and SYDVKM. CDR3 length: 14 amino acids. CDR3 bases: TGTGCCAGCAGAACTTCCGGGGGCAGAGAAAAACTGTTTTTT. Translation gives CASRTSGGREKLFF.

This clone has a handful of counts. Different DNA sequences within this sample yield the same CDR3. J is TRBJ1-1 and V is TRBV18; the D gene is possibly TRBD1 (5 bases). Deletions cut 2 bases from V and 1 base from J, with 5 bases between. The CDR3 spans 13 residues. The germline V gene has CDR1 KGHSH and CDR2 LQKENI. The CDR3 bases are TGTGCCAGCTCACCAGGACAGAACACTGAAGCTTTCTTT. Amino acids: CASSPGQNTEAFF.

A word on this clone: Other DNA sequences within the sample encode an identical CDR3. V usage is TRBV28 and J usage is TRBJ2-7; no firm D call. Deletions cut 9 bases from V and 1 base from J, with 10 bases between. This CDR3 is built from 12 residues. Germline V CDR1 and CDR2: MDHEN, SYDVKM. The CDR3 sequence is CASSLSSYEQYF. CDR3 coding DNA: TGTGCCAGTTCACTTAGTTCCTACGAGCAGTACTTC. Variable domain in full (rest from reference TRBV28 and TRBJ2-7): DVKVTQSSRYLVKRTGEKVFLECVQDMDHENMFWYRQDPGLGLRLIYFSYDVKMKEKGDIPEGYSVSREKKERFSLILESASTNQTSMYLCASSLSSYEQYFGPGTRLTVT.

The V gene is TRBV4-2, the J gene TRBJ2-3, with 12 bases identical to TRBD2. J lost 2 bases, V lost 7 bases, and 4 bases had no gene match. This CDR3 has 15 residues. Per the germline V gene, CDR1 is LGHNA and CDR2 is YNFKEQ. The CDR3 nucleotides are TGTGCCAGCAAGACTAGCGGGGGTTACACAGATACGCAGTATTTT. It specifies CASKTSGGYTDTQYF.

This chain links TRBV4-1 with TRBJ2-5; the D gene is possibly TRBD2 (5 bases). Germline V gene data show CDR1 as MGHRA and CDR2 as YSYEKL. The CDR3 has 14 residues. Trimming shortened V by 0 bases and J by 2 bases, and 7 bases separated the two germline ends. As DNA, the CDR3 is TGCGCCAGCAGCCAAGATCCGGGGCAAGAGACCCAGTACTTC. Its protein product is CASSQDPGQETQYF.

The chain joins TRBV7-3 to TRBJ2-1, with 9 bases lining up with TRBD1. With V trimmed by 1 base and J by 3 bases, 1 base remained unmatched. Germline V CDR1 and CDR2: SGHTA, FQGTGA. The CDR3 loop spans 15 amino acids. CDR3 protein: CASSLRTGDYNEQFF. CDR3 in DNA: TGTGCCAGCAGCTTAAGGACAGGGGACTACAATGAGCAGTTCTTC.

The chain uses TRBV20-1 and TRBJ2-3; no reliable D call. CDR3 length: 11 amino acids. Germline values: CDR1 DFQATT, CDR2 SNEGSKA (reference sequence). Between the trimmed V and J ends, which lost 4 bases and 8 bases, there was a span of 10 bases. In DNA, the CDR3 is TGCAGTGCTATCATGTCCCTTACGCAGTATTTT. This gives the protein CSAIMSLTQYF.

V usage is TRBV28 and J usage is TRBJ1-4, with a possible D match to TRBD1 (5 bases). Germline CDR1 is MDHEN and CDR2 is SYDVKM. The germline V and J ends were trimmed by 7 bases and 7 bases, with 10 bases remaining between them. The CDR3 runs 12 residues. The CDR3 DNA follows: TGTGCCAGCACTTTTGGGGCTGAAAAACTGTTTTTT. Translation: CASTFGAEKLFF.

J is TRBJ2-7 and V is TRBV7-2; no firm D call. The CDR3 contains 13 residues. In germline, CDR1 is SGHTA, CDR2 FQGNSA. V dropped 0 bases and J dropped 7 bases, with 10 bases sitting between them. The chain's CDR3 is CASSLATGREQYF. As DNA, the CDR3 is TGTGCCAGCAGCTTAGCAACCGGGCGGGAGCAGTACTTC.

J is TRBJ2-2 and V is TRBV7-6, with D perhaps being TRBD1 or TRBD2 (5 bases each). This CDR3 contains 14 residues. Germline CDR1 reads SGHVS; CDR2 reads FNYEAQ. Deletions cut 4 bases from V and 3 bases from J, with 9 bases between. The CDR3 sequence is CASSSRGDTGELFF. In DNA form, the CDR3 reads TGTGCCAGCAGCTCCCGAGGGGACACCGGGGAGCTGTTTTTT.

The CDR3 DNA sequence: TGCGCCAGCAGCCAAGAAGTAGTTTACGAGCAGTACTTC. Its translation is CASSQEVVYEQYF. This chain uses TRBV4-1 with TRBJ2-7; D remains unclear. The germline gives CDR1 MGHRA, CDR2 YSYEKL. Trimming removed 0 bases at V and 4 bases at J, with 7 bases between. The CDR3 contains 13 residues.

This clone was seen more than once but under ten times. V usage is TRBV28 and J usage is TRBJ2-7; D is unresolved. Germline V gene data show CDR1 as MDHEN and CDR2 as SYDVKM. The CDR3 contains 10 residues. Between the trimmed V and J ends, which lost 10 bases and 4 bases, there was a span of 8 bases. The CDR3: CATSLYEQYF. Here the CDR3 DNA reads TGTGCCACCTCTTTGTACGAGCAGTACTTC.

This chain connects TRBV19 to TRBJ1-5, with D maybe TRBD1 (5 bases). Trimming removed 6 bases at V and 6 bases at J, with 18 bases between. The CDR3 is made up of 15 amino acids. Germline V gene data show CDR1 as LNHDA and CDR2 as SQIVND (reference sequence). The CDR3 is CASSPTGGWFQPQHF. CDR3 DNA sequence: TGTGCCAGTAGCCCGACGGGGGGATGGTTTCAGCCCCAGCATTTT. The full variable domain, its missing parts supplied by reference TRBV19 and TRBJ1-5, is DGGITQSPKYLFRKEGQNVTLSCEQNLNHDAMYWYRQDPGQGLRLIYYSQIVNDFQKGDIAEGYSVSREKKESFPLTVTSAQKNPTAFYLCASSPTGGWFQPQHFGDGTRLSIL.

This chain uses TRBV27 with TRBJ2-1; 12 bases map to TRBD2. V lost 5 bases, J lost 6 bases, and 5 bases stayed unmatched. The germline gives CDR1 MNHEY, CDR2 SMNVEV (reference sequence). The CDR3 has 15 residues. The CDR3 protein is CASSRGLAGSNEQFF. CDR3 DNA sequence: TGTGCCAGCAGTCGAGGACTAGCGGGGAGCAATGAGCAGTTCTTC.